What follows are 6 T cell receptor beta chains derived from one specimen sequenced in a study of human T cells and chemical hapten exposure. Time point here: pre-sensitization, week 0. The treatment: therapeutic diphenylcyclopropenone sensitization with weekly scalp DPC. MiXCR, applied by TCRdb to the RACE reads, yields one record per CDR3 protein. The sample yields about 250,000 distinct CDR3 sequences, about 7.7% seen once. The sequencing used whole blood, collected in connection with sensitization to the hapten diphenylcyclopropenone (DPC). These receptors all come from a man in his late teens or twenties with alopecia areata. Some clones in this sample may be carry-over from other donors' samples.

In its sample, this clonotype was seen many times. The chain couples TRBV4-2 to TRBJ2-3; D is uncertain. The CDR3 is made up of 15 amino acids. Germline loops: CDR1 LGHNA, CDR2 YNFKEQ. Trimming took off 2 bases at V and 1 base at J, with 10 bases between the two ends. CDR3 loop: CASSQYVFGTDTQYF. The CDR3 DNA reads as TGTGCCAGCAGCCAATACGTATTCGGCACAGATACGCAGTATTTT.

In its sample, this clonotype was seen a few times. This may arise from a read error, as a much more abundant clone is one base away. V gene TRBV5-5 combines with J gene TRBJ2-1; tentative D call: TRBD1 (6 bases). CDR1 SGHKS and CDR2 YYEKEE come from the germline V gene (reference sequence). The ends were cut back, 5 bases at V and 5 bases at J, with 11 bases in the middle. This CDR3 has 13 amino acids. The DNA for the CDR3 is TGTGCCAGCAGTCGGGCAGGGGACAATGAGCAGTTCTTC. As protein: CASSRAGDNEQFF. Supplemented by reference TRBV5-5 and TRBJ2-1, the full variable domain reads DAGVTQSPTHLIKTRGQQVTLRCSPISGHKSVSWYQQVLGQGPQFIFQYYEKEERGRGNFPDRFSARQFPNYSSELNVNALLLGDSALYLCASSRAGDNEQFFGPGTRLTVL.

This clonotype has at least ten counts. The chain's CDR3 is CSVATGGTEAFF. CDR3 bases: TGCAGCGTTGCAACAGGGGGCACTGAAGCTTTCTTT. This chain links TRBV29-1 with TRBJ1-1; 8 positions agree with TRBD1. The CDR3 is made up of 12 amino acids. Germline CDR1 is SQVTM and CDR2 is ANQGSEA. V trimming: 4 bases; J trimming: 4 bases; junction bases outside the gene matches: 2.

This clonotype was seen a few times. The chain employs TRBV4-1 and TRBJ1-1, with D perhaps matching TRBD1 (5 bases). The CDR3 sequence is 15 residues long. Trimming stripped 1 base from V and 6 bases from J, with 15 bases between. Germline V gene lookup returns CDR1 MGHRA and CDR2 YSYEKL. The CDR3 DNA reads as TGCGCCAGCAGCCAAGTGGGTCGGGCGGGGGCTGAAGCTTTCTTT. As protein: CASSQVGRAGAEAFF.

A word on this clonotype: The missing conserved phenylalanine or tryptophan at the end of this CDR3 makes a read error likely. The chain combines TRBV7-9 with TRBJ2-7, with 11 positions matching TRBD1. This CDR3 is 14 amino acids long. Germline loops: CDR1 SEHNR, CDR2 FQNEAQ (reference sequence). The trim removed 5 bases at V and 6 bases at J, leaving 6 bases unmatched. CDR3 coding DNA: TGTGCCAGCAGCCCCCGGACAGGGGGCTTCGAGCAGTACCTC. Translating it yields CASSPRTGGFEQYL.

The chain employs TRBV28 and TRBJ2-7; possibly TRBD1 for D (6 bases). Trimming shortened V by 4 bases and J by 5 bases, and 15 bases separated the two germline ends. Per the germline V gene, CDR1 is MDHEN and CDR2 is SYDVKM. The CDR3 covers 14 residues. CDR3 sequence reads: CASSSPNRAHEQYV. The CDR3, as DNA: TGTGCCAGCAGTTCTCCCAACAGGGCACACGAGCAGTACGTC.